This T cell receptor beta chain came from a study of T cells after yellow fever vaccination. Across the study: SMART-Seq v4 Ultra Low Input prepared libraries from low-cell fractions. The study's findings and limits: Reappearing after the booster were most of the clones from primary vaccination (roughly 95% CD4, approximately 86% CD8).

The CDR3 is made up of 12 amino acids. CDR1 MNHNY and CDR2 SVGAGI come from the germline V gene (reference sequence). V lost 5 bases, J lost 4 bases, and 7 bases lay in between. As for this clonotype: Its antigen is still unknown.

TCRdb re-derived calls from the 5' RACE reads in MiXCR, one entry per CDR3 protein. The table has about 320,000 distinct CDR3 sequences, around 7% seen once. The chain recombines TRBV6-6 with TRBJ2-3; D is unresolved. This clonotype originated in a man aged 18 to 35 who received the YFV17D yellow fever vaccine. Sequencing was performed on PBMCs, taken 45 days after the first yellow fever vaccination. CDR3 sequence: CASSPDADTQYF. In DNA, the CDR3 is TGTGCCAGCAGTCCTGATGCAGATACGCAGTATTTT.